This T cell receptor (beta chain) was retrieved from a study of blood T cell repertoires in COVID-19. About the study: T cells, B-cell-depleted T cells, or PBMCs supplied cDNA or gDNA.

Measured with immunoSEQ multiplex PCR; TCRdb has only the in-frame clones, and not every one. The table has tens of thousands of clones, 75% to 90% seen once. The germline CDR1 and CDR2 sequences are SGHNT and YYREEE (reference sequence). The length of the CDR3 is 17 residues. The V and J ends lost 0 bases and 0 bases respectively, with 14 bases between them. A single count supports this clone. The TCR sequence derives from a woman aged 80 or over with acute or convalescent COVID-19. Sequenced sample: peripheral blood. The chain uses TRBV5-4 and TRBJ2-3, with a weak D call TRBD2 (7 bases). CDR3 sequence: CASSLDRGALSTDTQYF. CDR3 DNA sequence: TGTGCCAGCAGCTTGGACCGGGGGGCCTTAAGCACAGATACGCAGTATTTT.